This T cell receptor (beta chain) was sequenced in a study of control samples from healthy donors and cancer patients. In germline, CDR1 is LNHDA, CDR2 SQIVND (reference sequence). CDR3 length equals 14 residues. V dropped 5 bases and J dropped 10; count of bases not matched to a gene: 10. The repertoire was sequenced with immunoSEQ multiplex PCR; TCRdb's copy has only in-frame clones and lacks some. Of about 92,000 clones listed, approximately 78% are singletons. Sequencing was carried out using blood. The chain links TRBV19 to TRBJ1-4, with 7 bases matching TRBD1. The TCR originated in a woman aged 55-70 years in good health. CDR3 protein: CASSPGQPGGKLFF. Written as DNA, the CDR3 is TGTGCCAGTAGTCCGGGACAGCCAGGGGGAAAACTGTTTTTT.